This is a list of T cell receptor beta chains from one sample in a study of long-term antiretroviral therapy in people with HIV. Method: immunoSEQ multiplex PCR; TCRdb's copy keeps in-frame clones and lacks some. Of just under 20,000 clones in the sample, approximately 86% were seen once. The source material was unsorted PBMCs, sampled 2.1 years after starting antiretroviral therapy. The receptor set was obtained from a man younger than 35 with HIV. Both conserved end residues are part of each CDR3. The D gene is left open where the match is weak. Only part of the rows carry a size: once, few, many, or a class if the clone is expanded.

15	-	-	TRBJ1-6	TRBV7-8	CASSLTGRQNSPLHF	TGTGCCAGCAGCTTAACCGGACGACAGAACTCACCCCTCCACTTT
19	-	TRBD1	TRBJ1-1	TRBV19	CASSGYGFHRTGLVTEAFF	TGTGCCAGTAGTGGGTATGGATTCCACCGGACAGGGCTGGTCACTGAAGCTTTCTTT
16	-	TRBD2	TRBJ2-5	TRBV5-1	CASCGTSGSGQETQYF	TGCGCCAGCTGCGGGACTAGCGGGAGTGGTCAAGAGACCCAGTACTTC
14	-	-	TRBJ1-1	TRBV5-1	CASSLEGAYTEAFF	TGCGCCAGCAGCTTGGAAGGGGCTTACACTGAAGCTTTCTTT
13	-	TRBD2	TRBJ2-1	TRBV6-5	CASASGIPNEQFF	TGTGCCAGTGCTAGCGGGATTCCCAATGAGCAGTTCTTC
18	-	TRBD1	TRBJ2-6	TRBV19	CASRPNRGVFSGANVLTF	TGTGCCAGTAGACCCAACAGGGGCGTTTTCTCTGGGGCCAACGTCCTGACTTTC
12	once	TRBD1	TRBJ2-3	TRBV7-6	CASSADRATQYF	TGTGCCAGCAGCGCGGACAGGGCAACGCAGTATTTT
15	-	TRBD2	TRBJ2-7	TRBV19	CASSTLAGGPYEQYF	TGTGCCAGTAGTACCCTCGCGGGGGGGCCCTACGAGCAGTACTTC
15	-	TRBD2	TRBJ2-1	TRBV4-2	CASSPSGGGDNEQFF	TGTGCCAGCAGCCCCAGCGGGGGTGGGGACAATGAGCAGTTCTTC
14	-	-	TRBJ2-1	TRBV6-5	CASSYSGGRAEQFF	TGTGCCAGCAGTTACTCGGGGGGGCGTGCTGAGCAGTTCTTC
16	-	-	TRBJ1-2	TRBV5-1	CASSFRLPAPKDGYTF	TGCGCCAGCAGCTTCAGACTACCTGCACCTAAAGATGGCTACACCTTC
13	-	-	TRBJ1-1	TRBV27	CASSLGIGGEAFF	TGTGCCAGCAGTCTGGGGATAGGGGGTGAAGCTTTCTTT
15	-	-	TRBJ2-7	TRBV19	CASSSGGAATYEQYF	TGTGCCAGTAGTTCTGGGGGGGCCGCAACCTACGAGCAGTACTTC
14	-	-	TRBJ1-2	TRBV6-1	CASSLRGINYGYTF	TGTGCCAGCAGTCTCCGTGGGATTAACTATGGCTACACCTTC
13	once	TRBD1	TRBJ1-5	TRBV4-1	CASGDRLNQPQHF	TGCGCCAGCGGGGACAGGTTAAACCAGCCCCAGCATTTT
12	-	-	TRBJ2-7	TRBV13	CASSLGTREQYF	TGTGCCAGCAGCTTAGGGACAAGGGAGCAGTACTTC